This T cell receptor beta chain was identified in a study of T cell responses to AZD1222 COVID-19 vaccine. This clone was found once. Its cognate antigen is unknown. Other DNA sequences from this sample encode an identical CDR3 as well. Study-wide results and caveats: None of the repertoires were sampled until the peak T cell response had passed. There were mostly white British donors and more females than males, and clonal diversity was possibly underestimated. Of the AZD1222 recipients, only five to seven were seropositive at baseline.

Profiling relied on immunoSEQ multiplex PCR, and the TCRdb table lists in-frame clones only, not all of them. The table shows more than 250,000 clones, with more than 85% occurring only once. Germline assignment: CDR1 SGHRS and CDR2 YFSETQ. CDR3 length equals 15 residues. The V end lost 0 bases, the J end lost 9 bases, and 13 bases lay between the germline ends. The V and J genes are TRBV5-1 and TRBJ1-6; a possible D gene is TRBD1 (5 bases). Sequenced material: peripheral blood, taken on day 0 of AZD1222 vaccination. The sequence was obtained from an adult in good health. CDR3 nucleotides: TGCGCCAGCAGCTTGGCGGGGCAGGGTCGTTCACCCCTCCACTTT. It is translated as CASSLAGQGRSPLHF. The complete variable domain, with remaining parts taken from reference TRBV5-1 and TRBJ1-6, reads KAGVTQTPRYLIKTRGQQVTLSCSPISGHRSVSWYQQTPGQGLQFLFEYFSETQRNKGNFPGRFSGRQFSNSRSEMNVSTLELGDSALYLCASSLAGQGRSPLHFGNGTRLTVT.